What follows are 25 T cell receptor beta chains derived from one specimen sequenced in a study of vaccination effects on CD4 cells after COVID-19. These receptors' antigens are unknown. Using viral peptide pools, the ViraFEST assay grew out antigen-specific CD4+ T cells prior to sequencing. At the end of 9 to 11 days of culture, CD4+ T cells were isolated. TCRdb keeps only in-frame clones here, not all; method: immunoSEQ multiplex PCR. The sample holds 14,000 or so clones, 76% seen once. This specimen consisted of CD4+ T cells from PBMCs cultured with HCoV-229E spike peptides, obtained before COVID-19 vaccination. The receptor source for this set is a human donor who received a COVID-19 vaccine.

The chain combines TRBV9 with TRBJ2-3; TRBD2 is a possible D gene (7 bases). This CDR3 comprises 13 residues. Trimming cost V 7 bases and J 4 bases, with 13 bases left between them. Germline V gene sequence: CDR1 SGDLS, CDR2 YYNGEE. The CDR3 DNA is TGTGCCAGCGGGAGGGGGGGGTCAGATACGCAGTATTTT. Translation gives CASGRGGSDTQYF.

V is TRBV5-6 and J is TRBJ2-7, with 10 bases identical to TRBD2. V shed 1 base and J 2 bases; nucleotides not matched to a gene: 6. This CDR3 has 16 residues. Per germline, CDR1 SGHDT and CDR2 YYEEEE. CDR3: CASSLFRSGRAYEQYF. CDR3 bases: TGTGCCAGCAGCTTGTTCCGGAGCGGGAGGGCCTACGAGCAGTACTTC.

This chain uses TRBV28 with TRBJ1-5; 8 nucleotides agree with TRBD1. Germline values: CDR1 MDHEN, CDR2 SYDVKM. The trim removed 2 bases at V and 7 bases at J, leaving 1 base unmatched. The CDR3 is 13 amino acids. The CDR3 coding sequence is TGTGCCAGCAGTTTAGACAGGGGCCAGCCCCAGCATTTT. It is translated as CASSLDRGQPQHF.

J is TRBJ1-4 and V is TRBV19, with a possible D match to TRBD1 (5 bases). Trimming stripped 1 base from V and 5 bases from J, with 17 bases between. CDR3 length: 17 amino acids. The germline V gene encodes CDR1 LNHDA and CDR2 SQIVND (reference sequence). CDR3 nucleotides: TGTGCCAGTAGTATAGGGACAATCCTGGTGGGGAATGAAAAACTGTTTTTT. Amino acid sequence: CASSIGTILVGNEKLFF. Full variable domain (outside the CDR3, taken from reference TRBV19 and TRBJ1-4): DGGITQSPKYLFRKEGQNVTLSCEQNLNHDAMYWYRQDPGQGLRLIYYSQIVNDFQKGDIAEGYSVSREKKESFPLTVTSAQKNPTAFYLCASSIGTILVGNEKLFFGSGTQLSVL.

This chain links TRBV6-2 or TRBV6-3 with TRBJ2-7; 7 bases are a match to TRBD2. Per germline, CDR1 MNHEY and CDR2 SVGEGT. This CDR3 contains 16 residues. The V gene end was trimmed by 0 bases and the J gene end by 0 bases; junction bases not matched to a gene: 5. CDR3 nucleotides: TGTGCCAGCAGTTACTCCCGAGCGGGGAGCTCCTACGAGCAGTACTTC. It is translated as CASSYSRAGSSYEQYF.

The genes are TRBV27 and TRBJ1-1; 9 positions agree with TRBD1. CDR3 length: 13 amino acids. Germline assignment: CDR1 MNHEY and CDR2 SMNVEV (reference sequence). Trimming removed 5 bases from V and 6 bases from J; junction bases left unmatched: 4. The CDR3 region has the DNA TGTGCCAGCAGTCCCCACAGGGGGCCTGAAGCTTTCTTT. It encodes CASSPHRGPEAFF.

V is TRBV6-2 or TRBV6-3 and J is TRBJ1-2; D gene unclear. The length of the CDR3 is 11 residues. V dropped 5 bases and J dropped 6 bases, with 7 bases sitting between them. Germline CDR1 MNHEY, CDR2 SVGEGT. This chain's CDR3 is CASSLGHGYTF. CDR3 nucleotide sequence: TGTGCCAGCAGTCTCGGACATGGCTACACCTTC.

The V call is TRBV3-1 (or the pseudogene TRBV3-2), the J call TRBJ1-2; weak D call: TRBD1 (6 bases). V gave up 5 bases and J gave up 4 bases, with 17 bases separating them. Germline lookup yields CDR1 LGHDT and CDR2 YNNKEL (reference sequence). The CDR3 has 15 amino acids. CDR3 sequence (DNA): TGTGCCAGCAGCGCCACAGGGTTGGCTAGCTATGGCTACACCTTC. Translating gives CASSATGLASYGYTF.

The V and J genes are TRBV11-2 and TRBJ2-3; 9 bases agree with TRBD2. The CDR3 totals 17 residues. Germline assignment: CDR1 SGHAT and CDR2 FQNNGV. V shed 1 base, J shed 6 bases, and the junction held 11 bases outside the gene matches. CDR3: CASSLGLAGSTLDTQYF. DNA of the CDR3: TGTGCCAGCAGCTTAGGGCTAGCGGGGAGTACCTTGGATACGCAGTATTTT.

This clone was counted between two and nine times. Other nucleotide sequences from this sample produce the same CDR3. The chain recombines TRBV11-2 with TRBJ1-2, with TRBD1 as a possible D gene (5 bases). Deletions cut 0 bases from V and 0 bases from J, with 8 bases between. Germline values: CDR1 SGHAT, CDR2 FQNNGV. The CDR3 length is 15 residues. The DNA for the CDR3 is TGTGCCAGCAGCTTAGATCCGGGGGCTAACTATGGCTACACCTTC. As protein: CASSLDPGANYGYTF.

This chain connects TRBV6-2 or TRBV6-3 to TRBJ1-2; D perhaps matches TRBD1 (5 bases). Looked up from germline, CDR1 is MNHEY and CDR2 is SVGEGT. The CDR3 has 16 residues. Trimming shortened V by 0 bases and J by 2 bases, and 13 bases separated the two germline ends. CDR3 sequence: CASSYSGREVNYGYTF. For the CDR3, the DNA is TGTGCCAGCAGTTACTCGGGCAGGGAGGTAAACTATGGCTACACCTTC.

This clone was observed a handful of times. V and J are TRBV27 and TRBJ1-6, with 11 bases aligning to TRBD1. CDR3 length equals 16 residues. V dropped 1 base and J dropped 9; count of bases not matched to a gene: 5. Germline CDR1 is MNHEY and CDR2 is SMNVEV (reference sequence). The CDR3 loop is CASSLFFGTGGSPLHF. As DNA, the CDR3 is TGTGCCAGCAGTTTATTCTTCGGGACAGGGGGTTCACCCCTCCACTTT.

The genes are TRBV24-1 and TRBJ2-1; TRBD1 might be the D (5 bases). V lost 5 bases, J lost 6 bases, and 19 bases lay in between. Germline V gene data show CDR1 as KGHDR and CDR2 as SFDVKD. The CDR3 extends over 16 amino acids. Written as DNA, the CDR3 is TGTGCCACCAGTGGGGTAAGACAGCAACGCCTCAATGAGCAGTTCTTC. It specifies CATSGVRQQRLNEQFF.

The CDR3, as DNA: TGTGCCAGCAGTTTCGCTCTGGCGGATGAGCAGTTCTTC. Translation gives CASSFALADEQFF. This chain connects TRBV28 to TRBJ2-1; D gene unclear. CDR3 length equals 13 residues. Looked up from germline, CDR1 is MDHEN and CDR2 is SYDVKM. V gave up 3 bases and J gave up 8 bases, with 11 bases separating them.

CDR3 in amino acids: CATSDPGRDTQYF. CDR3 in DNA: TGTGCCACCAGTGACCCGGGGAGGGATACGCAGTATTTT. The rearrangement uses TRBV24-1 and TRBJ2-3, with D possibly being TRBD2 (6 bases). V lost 4 bases and J lost 6, with 10 bases in between. The V gene's germline CDR1 is KGHDR and CDR2 SFDVKD. CDR3 length equals 13 residues.

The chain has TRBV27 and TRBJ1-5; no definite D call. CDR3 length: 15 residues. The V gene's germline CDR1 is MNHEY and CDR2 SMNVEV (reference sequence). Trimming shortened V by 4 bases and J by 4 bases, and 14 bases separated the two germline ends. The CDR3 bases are TGTGCCAGCAGTTCCCCCAGTCGGGGAAATCAGCCCCAGCATTTT. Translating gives CASSSPSRGNQPQHF.

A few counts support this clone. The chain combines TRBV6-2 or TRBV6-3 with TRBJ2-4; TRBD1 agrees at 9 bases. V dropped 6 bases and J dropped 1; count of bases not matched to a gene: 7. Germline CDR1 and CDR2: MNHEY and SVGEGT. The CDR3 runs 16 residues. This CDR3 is CASSLTGGFAKNIQYF. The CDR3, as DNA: TGTGCCAGCAGCCTAACAGGGGGCTTCGCCAAAAACATTCAGTACTTC.

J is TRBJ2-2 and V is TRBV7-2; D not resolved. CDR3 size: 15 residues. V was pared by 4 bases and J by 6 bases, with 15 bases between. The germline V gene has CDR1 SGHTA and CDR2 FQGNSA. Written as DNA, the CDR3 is TGTGCCAGCAGCTACCGCTCCAAGGACCCCGGGGAGCTGTTTTTT. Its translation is CASSYRSKDPGELFF.

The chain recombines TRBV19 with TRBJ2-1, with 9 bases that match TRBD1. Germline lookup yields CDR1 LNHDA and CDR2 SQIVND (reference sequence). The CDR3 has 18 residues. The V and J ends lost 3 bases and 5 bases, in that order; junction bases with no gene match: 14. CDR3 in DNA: TGTGCCAGTAGTATTCAGCCCCCCGGGACAGGGTGGGACAATGAGCAGTTCTTC. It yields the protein CASSIQPPGTGWDNEQFF.

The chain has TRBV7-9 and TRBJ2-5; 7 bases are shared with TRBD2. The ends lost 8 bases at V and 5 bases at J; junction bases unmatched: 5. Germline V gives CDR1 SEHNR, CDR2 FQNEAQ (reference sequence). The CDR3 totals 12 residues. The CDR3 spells CASAQGGETQYF. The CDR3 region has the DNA TGTGCCAGCGCTCAGGGAGGGGAGACCCAGTACTTC.

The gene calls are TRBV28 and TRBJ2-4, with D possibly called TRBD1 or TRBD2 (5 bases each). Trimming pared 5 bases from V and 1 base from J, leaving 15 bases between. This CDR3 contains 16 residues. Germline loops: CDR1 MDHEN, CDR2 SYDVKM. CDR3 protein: CASSPAGAYAKNIQYF. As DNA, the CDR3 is TGTGCCAGCAGTCCCGCCGGGGCCTATGCCAAAAACATTCAGTACTTC.

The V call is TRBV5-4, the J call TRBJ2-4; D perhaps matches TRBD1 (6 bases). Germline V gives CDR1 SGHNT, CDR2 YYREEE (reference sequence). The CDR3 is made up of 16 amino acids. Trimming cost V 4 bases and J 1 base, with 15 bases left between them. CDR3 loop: CASSNSPRGAKNIQYF. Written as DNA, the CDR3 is TGTGCCAGCAGCAATAGCCCGAGGGGGGCCAAAAACATTCAGTACTTC.

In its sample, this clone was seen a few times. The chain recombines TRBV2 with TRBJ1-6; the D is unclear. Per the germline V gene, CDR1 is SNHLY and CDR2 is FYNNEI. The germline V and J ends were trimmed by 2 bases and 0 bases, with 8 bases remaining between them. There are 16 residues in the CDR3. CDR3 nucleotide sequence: TGTGCCAGCAGTGAATTGGGGAGCTCCTATAATTCACCCCTCCACTTT. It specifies CASSELGSSYNSPLHF.

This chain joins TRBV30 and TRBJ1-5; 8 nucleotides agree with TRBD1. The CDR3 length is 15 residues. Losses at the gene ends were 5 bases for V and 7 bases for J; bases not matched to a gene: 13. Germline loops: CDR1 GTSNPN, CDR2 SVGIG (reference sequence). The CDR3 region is CAWAKGGQGQQPQHF. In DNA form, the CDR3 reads TGTGCCTGGGCCAAGGGAGGACAGGGTCAGCAGCCCCAGCATTTT.

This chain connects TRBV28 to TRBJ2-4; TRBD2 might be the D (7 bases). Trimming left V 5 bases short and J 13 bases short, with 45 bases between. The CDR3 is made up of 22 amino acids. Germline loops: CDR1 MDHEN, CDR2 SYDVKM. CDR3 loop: CASSDRGAEYPRRNIQPKAQYF. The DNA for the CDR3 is TGTGCCAGCAGTGACCGGGGGGCAGAATACCCACGCAGAAACATTCAGCCGAAAGCCCAGTACTTC.